These T cell receptor beta chains were read from a single sample in a study of control samples from healthy donors and cancer patients. Profiled with immunoSEQ multiplex PCR; TCRdb holds only in-frame clones, not every one. The sample consists of under 4,000 clones, roughly 77% of them appearing once. The sample was formalin-fixed, paraffin-embedded tissue. The receptors shown here come from a female donor with melanoma. Both conserved end residues are part of each CDR3. A D gene is named only where the DNA matches it firmly. Where a row states a size, it is once, few, many or the class of an expanded clone; other rows omit it.

v_call	d_call	clone_size	j_call	cdr3_nt	cdr3_aa
TRBV7-9	NA	NA	TRBJ2-7	TGTGCCAGCAGCTTAAAGAGCGGCGGGGCCTACGAGCAGTACTTC	CASSLKSGGAYEQYF
TRBV2	TRBD2	NA	TRBJ2-5	TGTGCCAGCAGAGGAAGACTAGCGGTGGGGGAGACCCAGTACTTC	CASRGRLAVGETQYF
TRBV15	TRBD1	NA	TRBJ1-5	TGTGCCACCAGCAGTCCGGGACAGGGACGACTTGCGGCCCAGCATTTT	CATSSPGQGRLAAQHF
TRBV5-8	NA	NA	TRBJ1-1	TGTGCCAGCAGCTTGGCACAGAAGAACACTGAAGCTTTCTTT	CASSLAQKNTEAFF
TRBV2	NA	NA	TRBJ1-2	TGTGCCAGCAGTGAAGCGGGGACCTATGGCTACACCTTC	CASSEAGTYGYTF
TRBV10-1	NA	NA	TRBJ2-7	TGCGCCAGCAGTGAGTCTTCGTCCACGGGTTGCTCCTACGAGCAGTACTTC	CASSESSSTGCSYEQYF
TRBV9	TRBD1	NA	TRBJ1-1	TGTGCCAGCAGCCTCGGACAGGCGAACACTGAAGCTTTCTTT	CASSLGQANTEAFF
TRBV30	TRBD1	NA	TRBJ1-6	TGTGCCTGGAGCCCGGACAGGGGAAATTCACCCCTCCACTTT	CAWSPDRGNSPLHF
TRBV15	NA	NA	TRBJ1-3	TGTGCCACCAAGGACAGTCACTCTGGAAACACCATATATTTT	CATKDSHSGNTIYF
TRBV20-1	TRBD2	NA	TRBJ2-1	TGCAGTGCTAGTCGGGTAGCGGGAGGCCAGTACAATGAGCAGTTCTTC	CSASRVAGGQYNEQFF
TRBV29-1	NA	NA	TRBJ2-7	TGCAGCGTTACCCTTCAGTGGGATTTATACGAGCAGTACTTC	CSVTLQWDLYEQYF
TRBV24-1	TRBD2	NA	TRBJ2-3	TGTGCCACCAGTGAGTGGACTAGCGGGACGGATACCACAGATACGCAGTATTTT	CATSEWTSGTDTTDTQYF
TRBV7-9	NA	NA	TRBJ1-2	TGTGCCAGCAGCTTAGGATTACCCTCCGGCTATGGCTACACCTTC	CASSLGLPSGYGYTF
TRBV12-3/TRBV12-4	NA	NA	TRBJ2-7	TGTGCCAGCAGTTTTGGGGACTCCTACGAGCAGTACTTC	CASSFGDSYEQYF
TRBV28	NA	NA	TRBJ2-7	TGTGCCAGCAGGAGCCCCTCCGGGGGGCTTGGGAACGAGCAGTACTTC	CASRSPSGGLGNEQYF
TRBV5-6	NA	once	TRBJ2-5	TGTGCCAGCAGATACAGGGCCCAAGAGACCCAGTACTTC	CASRYRAQETQYF
TRBV7-8	NA	NA	TRBJ1-4	TGTGCCAGCAGCTCAGGACCCCGGGCTAATGAAAAACTGTTTTTT	CASSSGPRANEKLFF
TRBV2	TRBD2	NA	TRBJ2-1	TGTGCCAGCAGCGGGACTAGCACTAACAATGAGCAGTTCTTC	CASSGTSTNNEQFF
TRBV11-3	NA	NA	TRBJ2-1	TGTGCCAGCAGCTTCGGACCGAACTACAATGAGCAGTTCTTC	CASSFGPNYNEQFF
TRBV19	TRBD2	NA	TRBJ2-3	TGTGCCAGTAGTATAGGGACTAGCGGGAGGTCCGATACGCAGTATTTT	CASSIGTSGRSDTQYF
TRBV9	NA	NA	TRBJ1-4	TGTGCCAGCAGTGCCCGGATCGGGCAGGAAAAACTGTTTTTT	CASSARIGQEKLFF
TRBV13	NA	NA	TRBJ1-1	TGTGCCAGCAGCTTAGCCGGAGGGTGGGGGACTGAAGCTTTCTTT	CASSLAGGWGTEAFF
TRBV4-3	NA	NA	TRBJ1-6	TGCGCCAGCAGCCAAGTTCCCGGGCGGAATAATTCACCCCTCCACTTT	CASSQVPGRNNSPLHF
TRBV19	NA	NA	TRBJ2-7	TGTGCCAGTAGTATGGGACTTAACTCCTACGAGCAGTACTTC	CASSMGLNSYEQYF
TRBV13	NA	NA	TRBJ2-3	TGTGCCAGCAGCCCCGATGGAGATACGCAGTATTTT	CASSPDGDTQYF
TRBV5-5	NA	few	TRBJ2-1	TGTGCCAGCAGCTATCCGGGAGAACGAGCAAATGAGCAGTTCTTC	CASSYPGERANEQFF
TRBV5-1	NA	NA	TRBJ2-3	TGCGCCAGCAGCTTGCTCACAGATACGCAGTATTTT	CASSLLTDTQYF
TRBV6-5	NA	NA	TRBJ1-4	TGTGCCAGCAGGAAACTAAGGGCAACTAATGAAAAACTGTTTTTT	CASRKLRATNEKLFF
TRBV7-2	NA	NA	TRBJ1-1	TGTGCCAGCAGCTTATGGGCCCAGGGGAGCACTGAAGCTTTCTTT	CASSLWAQGSTEAFF
TRBV7-2	NA	NA	TRBJ2-7	TGTGCCAGCAGCTTATCGGGTTTCGAGCAGTACTTC	CASSLSGFEQYF
TRBV9	TRBD2	NA	TRBJ2-1	TGTGCCAGCAGCGTAGAGGCTAGCGGTCTTGAGCAGTTCTTC	CASSVEASGLEQFF
TRBV11-2	NA	NA	TRBJ2-1	TGTGCCAGCAGCTCGTCTGGTAGCTCCTACAATGAGCAGTTCTTC	CASSSSGSSYNEQFF
TRBV6-5	NA	NA	TRBJ2-1	TGTGCCAGCAGTTACTTTCCGATGAGTATTTACAATGAGCAGTTCTTC	CASSYFPMSIYNEQFF
TRBV19	TRBD2	NA	TRBJ2-3	TGTGCCAGTAGTATAGTCAGCGGGGATAGCACAGATACGCAGTATTTT	CASSIVSGDSTDTQYF
TRBV7-9	NA	NA	TRBJ2-1	TGTGCCAGCAGCTTAGTGGTCGGCCTCAATGAGCAGTTCTTC	CASSLVVGLNEQFF
TRBV3-1/TRBV3-2	TRBD2	NA	TRBJ2-4	TGTGCCAGCAGCCAACAAGGGACTAGCGGGAGAGGGGGGAGGAAGAACATTCAGTACTTC	CASSQQGTSGRGGRKNIQYF
TRBV3-1/TRBV3-2	TRBD2	once	TRBJ2-3	TGTGCCAGTAGCCAAGGGTGGGCTAGCGGCCGTCAGTATTTT	CASSQGWASGRQYF
TRBV11-2	TRBD2	NA	TRBJ2-3	TGTGCCAGCAGCTTAGTAGGGCTAGCGGACACAGATACGCAGTATTTT	CASSLVGLADTDTQYF
TRBV9	NA	NA	TRBJ2-3	TGTGCCAGCAGCGGCGAGGCGGGCCCAGAGGCAGATACGCAGTATTTT	CASSGEAGPEADTQYF
TRBV10-3	NA	NA	TRBJ2-1	TGTGCCATCGGGGAGTCTGAGCAGTTCTTC	CAIGESEQFF